Presented here are 15 T cell receptor beta chains from one specimen sequenced in a study of post-analysis software for immune sequencing data. Their antigens are not known. Libraries were made from TCR beta cDNA, and they carried unique molecular identifiers. TCRdb passed the PCR reads through MiXCR, listing each CDR3 protein once. The sample includes roughly 170,000 distinct CDR3 sequences, around 30% of them seen just once. General study results and limits: Elevated frequency relative to controls characterized several TRBV segments in patients, TRBV5-6, TRBV5-1 and TRBV20-1 among them.

Sequencing was performed on blood. Every receptor here comes from a girl under 18 with multiple sclerosis.

The V and J genes are TRBV5-1 and TRBJ2-1; possible D gene TRBD1, 5 bases. The CDR3 has 17 amino acids. Germline V gives CDR1 SGHRS, CDR2 YFSETQ. V was cut by 2 bases and J by 2 bases, with 17 bases left in between. For the CDR3, the DNA is TGCGCCAGCAGCTTTAGAAGTGGGGCTAGGACCTACAATGAGCAGTTCTTC. Amino acids: CASSFRSGARTYNEQFF.

About this clonotype: The junction and the germline gene differ at one end; a read error may be behind it. This sequence joins TRBV28 and TRBJ1-2; D gene unclear. Germline CDR1 is MDHEN and CDR2 is SYDVKM. The length of the CDR3 is 15 residues. CDR3 nucleotides: TGTGCCGGCAGTCCTCCGCGGGTAGCTAACTATGGCTACACCTTC. Its translation is CAGSPPRVANYGYTF.

The genes are TRBV30 and TRBJ1-1; TRBD1 might be the D (6 bases). V was cut by 3 bases and J by 6 bases, with 11 bases left in between. This CDR3 is 12 amino acids long. The germline V gene encodes CDR1 GTSNPN and CDR2 SVGIG (reference sequence). CDR3 nucleotide sequence: TGTGCCTGGAGGACCAGGGGTCCTGAAGCTTTCTTT. The encoded protein is CAWRTRGPEAFF.

At least ten counts were recorded for this clonotype. The rearrangement uses TRBV29-1 and TRBJ2-7; possible D gene TRBD2, 5 bases. CDR1 and CDR2 (germline): SQVTM, ANQGSEA. Between the trimmed V and J ends, which lost 7 bases and 1 base, there was a span of 11 bases. The CDR3 sequence is 12 residues long. CDR3 region: CSALSASYEQYF. CDR3 DNA: TGCAGCGCCCTTAGCGCTTCCTACGAGCAGTACTTC.

This clonotype was seen many times. The J gene is TRBJ2-1, the V gene TRBV9, with 8 bases lining up with TRBD2. The germline V gene has CDR1 SGDLS and CDR2 YYNGEE. With 3 bases clipped from V and 2 bases from J, the junction kept 4 bases outside the gene matches. CDR3 length equals 15 residues. The CDR3 nucleotides are TGTGCCAGCAGCGAACTAGCGGTTCCCTACAATGAGCAGTTCTTC. This sequence encodes CASSELAVPYNEQFF.

About this clonotype itself: A much larger clone lies one base from this, so it may be a read error. The chain employs TRBV11-2 and TRBJ2-1; 7 bases are a match to TRBD2. V shed 1 base and J 13 bases; nucleotides not matched to a gene: 7. Germline V gene lookup returns CDR1 SGHAT and CDR2 FQNNGV. This CDR3 contains 13 residues. In nucleotides, the CDR3 is TGTGCCAGCAGCTTAGGGACTAGAGAGACCCAGTTCTTC. Its translation is CASSLGTRETQFF.

This rearrangement joins TRBV7-2 to TRBJ2-2; 8 nucleotides align to TRBD2. Trimming at V came to 4 bases and at J to 4 bases, leaving 11 bases not matched to a gene. The CDR3 runs to 17 residues. Germline V gene data show CDR1 as SGHTA and CDR2 as FQGNSA. The CDR3 coding sequence is TGTGCCAGCAGCTCGTATCCCGGGACTAGACGCACCGGGGAGCTGTTTTTT. Protein: CASSSYPGTRRTGELFF.

This clonotype was seen repeatedly, ten times or more. This CDR3 reads CASSQSVPSGKFF. The CDR3 DNA follows: TGCGCCAGCAGCCAATCGGTCCCTAGTGGAAAGTTCTTC. V usage is TRBV4-1 and J usage is TRBJ2-1; D gene unclear. This CDR3 contains 13 residues. From germline, CDR1 is MGHRA and CDR2 YSYEKL. The V end lost 2 bases, the J end lost 14 bases, and 16 bases lay between the germline ends.

This clonotype was seen a handful of times. This chain connects TRBV5-1 to TRBJ1-1; D is ambiguous. The germline CDR1 and CDR2 sequences are SGHRS and YFSETQ. With 5 bases removed from V and 4 bases from J, the gap between germline ends came to 15 bases. The CDR3 has 14 residues. Here the CDR3 reads CASSPDLSATEAFF. CDR3 bases: TGCGCCAGCAGTCCGGACCTATCCGCCACTGAAGCTTTCTTT. Combining the CDR3 with reference TRBV5-1 and TRBJ1-1 gives the whole variable domain KAGVTQTPRYLIKTRGQQVTLSCSPISGHRSVSWYQQTPGQGLQFLFEYFSETQRNKGNFPGRFSGRQFSNSRSEMNVSTLELGDSALYLCASSPDLSATEAFFGQGTRLTVV.

In regard to this clonotype: This could be a read error, since a much larger clone is one nucleotide away. V and J are TRBV5-1 and TRBJ2-1; D not certain. V lost 0 bases and J lost 13, with 14 bases in between. CDR3 length equals 13 residues. Germline CDR1 and CDR2: SGHRS and YFSETQ. In DNA, the CDR3 is TGCGCCAGCAGCTTGGTTCCGGAAGAGACCCAGTTCTTC. It specifies CASSLVPEETQFF.

This clonotype was seen many times. J is TRBJ1-4 and V is TRBV4-1; 9 bases line up with TRBD1. Trimming removed 0 bases from V and 8 bases from J; junction bases left unmatched: 7. The CDR3 sequence is 16 residues long. Germline CDR1 is MGHRA and CDR2 is YSYEKL. The CDR3 reads CASSQEWDRAREKLFF. The DNA of the CDR3 is TGCGCCAGCAGCCAAGAATGGGACAGGGCTAGAGAAAAACTGTTTTTT.

The rearrangement links TRBV12-3 or TRBV12-4 to TRBJ1-5; 8 bases map to TRBD1. V dropped 6 bases and J dropped 1; count of bases not matched to a gene: 8. This CDR3 has 16 amino acids. CDR3 loop: CASRKTTGVSNQPQHF. The CDR3 DNA sequence: TGTGCCAGCAGAAAAACGACAGGGGTAAGCAATCAGCCCCAGCATTTT.

Concerning this clonotype itself: Just one base apart from a much larger clone, this may be a read error. The chain couples TRBV7-2 to TRBJ1-2, with D uncertain. V was trimmed by 8 bases and J by 3 bases, leaving 16 bases between them. The CDR3 loop spans 14 amino acids. Germline V gene lookup returns CDR1 SGHTA and CDR2 FQGNSA. CDR3 amino acids: CASGSPTRYYGYTF. In DNA form, the CDR3 reads TGTGCCAGCGGCTCTCCTACGCGGTACTATGGCTACACCTTC.

The V gene is TRBV20-1, the J gene TRBJ1-6, with D unclear. Per the germline V gene, CDR1 is DFQATT and CDR2 is SNEGSKA (reference sequence). The CDR3 loop spans 14 amino acids. V lost 3 bases and J 8 bases, leaving 14 bases between the germline ends. The CDR3 DNA is TGCAGTGCTAGGTACCCCAGAGATGATTCACCCCTCCACTTT. Its protein product is CSARYPRDDSPLHF.

Many counts were recorded for this clonotype. This chain links TRBV29-1 with TRBJ2-5; the D call may be TRBD1 or TRBD2 (5 bases each). V was pared by 1 base and J by 5 bases, with 8 bases between. Germline CDR1 and CDR2: SQVTM and ANQGSEA. This CDR3 has 12 residues. CDR3 coding DNA: TGCAGCGTTGAAGCGGGGCCGGAGACCCAGTACTTC. Translated: CSVEAGPETQYF.